The 27 T cell receptor beta chains below were found in one sample sequenced in a study of neurological immune-mediated disorders. A single record per CDR3 protein comes from TCRdb applying MiXCR to the 5' RACE reads. This sample yields some 24,000 distinct CDR3 sequences, of which 5% to 7% are seen a single time; more than 4.5% belongs to the top ten. The sequencing sample was made of PBMCs. The receptors were sampled from a woman in her thirties or forties in good health.

This clonotype was recorded at least ten times. The chain joins TRBV7-3 to TRBJ2-3, with D tentatively TRBD1 (6 bases). V was trimmed by 1 base and J by 4 bases, leaving 12 bases between them. The CDR3 is 15 residues long. Germline V gene data show CDR1 as SGHTA and CDR2 as FQGTGA. This chain's CDR3 is CASSLNPHRADTQYF. DNA of the CDR3: TGTGCCAGCAGCTTAAACCCCCACAGGGCAGATACGCAGTATTTT.

This clonotype was counted ten times or more. CDR3 sequence reads: CATSDPGQGSTGELFF. CDR3 nucleotides: TGTGCCACCAGTGACCCTGGACAGGGAAGCACCGGGGAGCTGTTTTTT. The J gene is TRBJ2-2, the V gene TRBV24-1, with 8 bases that match TRBD1. Germline V CDR1 and CDR2: KGHDR, SFDVKD. The CDR3 runs to 16 residues. The trim removed 4 bases at V and 4 bases at J, leaving 7 bases unmatched.

This clonotype was counted many times. The chain couples TRBV7-2 to TRBJ2-3, with 11 bases aligning to TRBD2. Germline V CDR1 and CDR2: SGHTA, FQGNSA. V was pared by 4 bases and J by 2 bases, with 11 bases of the junction left unmatched. The CDR3 sequence is 18 residues long. CDR3 DNA: TGTGCCAGCAGCTCCCCCCTGACTAGCGGGATCCCCACAGATACGCAGTATTTT. Protein sequence: CASSSPLTSGIPTDTQYF.

This clonotype appeared many times. V and J are TRBV3-1 and TRBJ2-7; D gene unclear. Germline V gene sequence: CDR1 LGHDT, CDR2 YNNKEL (reference sequence). This CDR3 is built from 14 residues. V was pared by 1 base and J by 4 bases, with 11 bases between. The CDR3 nucleotides are TGTGCCAGCAGCCAAGGCGCCGGTTTGTACGAGCAGTACTTC. Its translation: CASSQGAGLYEQYF.

This chain uses TRBV6-6 with TRBJ2-3, with D possibly TRBD1 on 6 matching bases. The CDR3 sequence is 12 residues long. Germline V gene lookup returns CDR1 MNHNY and CDR2 SVGAGI (reference sequence). The germline V and J ends were trimmed by 6 bases and 4 bases, with 8 bases remaining between them. CDR3 region: CASRGGADTQYF. As DNA, the CDR3 is TGTGCCAGCAGAGGGGGAGCAGATACGCAGTATTTT.

The table lists this clonotype with many counts. The chain links TRBV11-2 to TRBJ2-1, with D hard to call. In germline, CDR1 is SGHAT, CDR2 FQNNGV. This CDR3 spans 12 amino acids. Between the trimmed V and J ends, which lost 5 bases and 8 bases, there was a span of 10 bases. In DNA form, the CDR3 reads TGTGCCAGCAGCCGTCGTACCTATGAGCAGTTCTTC. This encodes CASSRRTYEQFF.

Worth noting for this clonotype: It is unclear where the CDR3 begins or ends on the DNA, so no DNA is shown, and the CDR3 is as TCRdb lists it. The V call is TRBV5-4, the J call TRBJ2-5; TRBD2, the table's D call, was not compared with the DNA. Germline CDR1 and CDR2: SGHNT and YYREEE (reference sequence). The CDR3 has 19 amino acids, counting both end residues. CDR3 in amino acids: CASSFYICSATWRGETQYF.

This clonotype was seen at least ten times. The chain uses TRBV20-1 and TRBJ2-3, with TRBD1 matching over 10 bases. Germline loops: CDR1 DFQATT, CDR2 SNEGSKA (reference sequence). The CDR3 contains 15 residues. V dropped 3 bases and J dropped 4; count of bases not matched to a gene: 7. The CDR3 is CSAREGQGKADTQYF. The CDR3 coding sequence is TGCAGTGCTAGGGAGGGACAGGGGAAAGCAGATACGCAGTATTTT.

This clonotype was observed many times. The chain recombines TRBV3-1 with TRBJ1-6; no clear D gene. CDR1 is LGHDT and CDR2 is YNNKEL in the germline V gene (reference sequence). The CDR3 length is 14 residues. Trimming left V 3 bases short and J 8 bases short, with 11 bases between. CDR3 nucleotide sequence: TGTGCCAGCAGCCAGGAAGGGTGGGATTCACCCCTCCACTTT. It codes for CASSQEGWDSPLHF.

Many counts were recorded for this clonotype. The chain has TRBV12-3 or TRBV12-4 and TRBJ1-4, with D possibly TRBD1 on 6 matching bases. This CDR3 is built from 16 residues. Trimming removed 3 bases at V and 0 bases at J, with 11 bases between. The CDR3 loop reads CASSLGQGPTNEKLFF. The CDR3 DNA follows: TGTGCCAGCAGTTTGGGGCAGGGGCCAACTAATGAAAAACTGTTTTTT.

This clonotype counts as medium-sized (0.01 to 0.1%). CDR3 region: CASRTPEPIAGREETQYF. The CDR3 bases are TGTGCCAGCAGGACCCCCGAACCCATAGCGGGAAGGGAAGAGACCCAGTACTTC. The rearrangement links TRBV9 to TRBJ2-5; 8 bases line up with TRBD2. This CDR3 is 18 amino acids long. Looked up from germline, CDR1 is SGDLS and CDR2 is YYNGEE. V trimming: 5 bases; J trimming: 3 bases; junction bases outside the gene matches: 18.

This clonotype was observed many times. One base away lies a much larger clone, so this may be a sequencing read error. The V and J genes are TRBV18 and TRBJ2-5; 7 nucleotides match TRBD1. This CDR3 has 12 amino acids. Per germline, CDR1 KGHSH and CDR2 LQKENI. The DNA for the CDR3 is TGTGCCAACTCACCACAGGGGGAGACCCAGTACTTC. This translates into CANSPQGETQYF.

This clonotype was counted many times. This sequence joins TRBV7-9 and TRBJ2-2, with 12 bases lining up with TRBD2. Trimming removed 2 bases from V and 5 bases from J; junction bases left unmatched: 6. The germline CDR1 and CDR2 sequences are SEHNR and FQNEAQ (reference sequence). The CDR3 length is 17 residues. CDR3 in DNA: TGTGCCAGCAGCTTAACCCTAGCGGGAGGGCCTACCGGGGAGCTGTTTTTT. Translating it yields CASSLTLAGGPTGELFF.

This clonotype has a count of ten or more. This rearrangement joins TRBV7-2 to TRBJ2-5; no clear D. V lost 5 bases, J lost 5 bases, and 6 bases lay in between. This CDR3 has 11 amino acids. CDR1 is SGHTA and CDR2 is FQGNSA in the germline V gene. The CDR3 loop reads CASSPGETQYF. The CDR3 DNA reads as TGTGCCAGCAGCCCCGGGGAGACCCAGTACTTC.

This clonotype was detected many times. A junction end diverges from the germline sequence, so it may reflect a read error. The chain carries TRBV20-1 and TRBJ2-5, with TRBD2 matching over 16 bases. The V gene's germline CDR1 is DFQATT and CDR2 SNEGSKA (reference sequence). There are 15 residues in the CDR3. CDR3 amino acids: CSARGTSGRVETQYF. CDR3 coding DNA: TGCAGTGCCAGAGGGACTAGCGGGAGGGTGGAGACCCAGTACTTC.

At least ten counts were recorded for this clonotype. This chain connects TRBV5-6 to TRBJ2-1, with 7 bases matching TRBD1. The junction had 7 bases not matched to a gene; V was cut back by 1 base and J by 12 bases. Germline values: CDR1 SGHDT, CDR2 YYEEEE. CDR3 length: 13 amino acids. CDR3 in amino acids: CASSLLGGSLQFF. The CDR3 nucleotides are TGTGCCAGCAGCTTGTTAGGGGGCTCTCTGCAGTTCTTC. The complete variable domain, with remaining parts taken from reference TRBV5-6 and TRBJ2-1, reads DAGVTQSPTHLIKTRGQQVTLRCSPKSGHDTVSWYQQALGQGPQFIFQYYEEEERQRGNFPDRFSGHQFPNYSSELNVNALLLGDSALYLCASSLLGGSLQFFGPGTRLTVL.

This clonotype was recorded many times. This chain connects TRBV5-1 to TRBJ2-6; the match to TRBD1 covers 7 bases. V shed 5 bases and J 1 base; nucleotides not matched to a gene: 21. Germline V gene lookup returns CDR1 SGHRS and CDR2 YFSETQ. This CDR3 spans 21 amino acids. CDR3 protein: CASRSSGTDPRTTSGANVLTF. CDR3 bases: TGCGCCAGCAGATCAAGTGGGACAGATCCACGAACTACGTCTGGGGCCAACGTCCTGACTTTC.

In its sample, this clonotype was seen many times. J is TRBJ2-1 and V is TRBV10-3, with TRBD2 identical over 11 bases. Per germline, CDR1 ENHRY and CDR2 SYGVKD. The CDR3 contains 16 residues. The V gene end was trimmed by 2 bases and the J gene end by 4 bases; junction bases not matched to a gene: 4. The chain's CDR3 is CAISEGLAGGYNEQFF. For the CDR3, the DNA is TGTGCCATCAGTGAGGGTCTAGCGGGAGGTTACAATGAGCAGTTCTTC.

This clonotype was seen many times. This chain connects TRBV7-8 to TRBJ2-3, with TRBD1 as a possible D gene (6 bases). The CDR3 has 15 residues. Between the trimmed V and J ends, which lost 4 bases and 2 bases, there was a span of 13 bases. Germline loops: CDR1 SGHVS, CDR2 FQNEAQ. CDR3 residues: CASSSGQTITDTQYF. The CDR3 DNA follows: TGTGCCAGCAGCTCCGGACAGACAATCACAGATACGCAGTATTTT.

This clonotype showed up many times. V usage is TRBV20-1 and J usage is TRBJ2-7; the D gene is possibly TRBD1 (6 bases). This CDR3 is 13 amino acids long. Germline CDR1 reads DFQATT; CDR2 reads SNEGSKA (reference sequence). Trimming took off 6 bases at V and 1 base at J, with 13 bases between the two ends. The CDR3 DNA reads as TGCAGTGCCTCGCCGCAGGGGTCCTACGAGCAGTACTTC. This translates into CSASPQGSYEQYF.

This clonotype was detected many times. This sequence joins TRBV20-1 and TRBJ1-2; a possible D gene is TRBD1 (5 bases). Germline CDR1 is DFQATT and CDR2 is SNEGSKA (reference sequence). The CDR3 has 13 residues. Trimming took off 5 bases at V and 6 bases at J, with 16 bases between the two ends. The DNA for the CDR3 is TGCAGTGCTTATCGACGGGGGTCGGATGGCTACACCTTC. This codes for CSAYRRGSDGYTF.

This clonotype was observed at least ten times. This chain connects TRBV7-2 to TRBJ2-1, with a possible D match to TRBD2 (5 bases). The germline CDR1 and CDR2 sequences are SGHTA and FQGNSA. The CDR3 is 13 amino acids. The V gene lost 4 bases and the J gene lost 6 bases, with 10 bases spanning the gap. CDR3 region: CASSSTSRNEQFF. The CDR3 region has the DNA TGTGCCAGCAGCTCCACTAGTCGCAATGAGCAGTTCTTC.

Ten or more counts support this clonotype. The V gene is TRBV12-3 or TRBV12-4, the J gene TRBJ2-7, with D uncertain. Trimming took 6 bases from V and 2 from J, leaving 14 bases between them. CDR3 size: 14 residues. The CDR3 loop is CASSLGQGPYEQYF. CDR3 in DNA: TGTGCCAGCAGCTTGGGCCAAGGTCCCTACGAGCAGTACTTC.

The table lists this clonotype with many counts. This rearrangement joins TRBV9 to TRBJ2-5; no clear D gene. V was clipped by 0 bases and J by 4 bases, with 13 bases between them. Germline V lookup: CDR1 SGDLS, CDR2 YYNGEE. The CDR3 spans 15 residues. CDR3 sequence reads: CASSVDVSQGETQYF. The DNA of the CDR3 is TGTGCCAGCAGCGTAGACGTCAGTCAAGGAGAGACCCAGTACTTC.

This clonotype appeared many times. This chain links TRBV7-9 with TRBJ2-1; 12 bases are a match to TRBD2. The germline V gene encodes CDR1 SEHNR and CDR2 FQNEAQ (reference sequence). The V segment lost 6 bases and the J segment 8 bases; nucleotides outside the gene matches: 14. The CDR3 consists of 17 residues. The CDR3 DNA reads as TGTGCCAGCAGTTCCTACACGTCTAGCGGGAGGGTGGATGAGCAGTTCTTC. It is translated as CASSSYTSSGRVDEQFF.

Many counts were recorded for this clonotype. DNA for the CDR3: TGTGCCAGCAGTTTGCAAGGGGCGGGGTATGGCTACACCTTC. Amino acids: CASSLQGAGYGYTF. The J gene is TRBJ1-2, the V gene TRBV28, with a tentative D call TRBD1 (5 bases). V was trimmed by 3 bases and J by 5 bases, leaving 13 bases between them. Germline CDR1 is MDHEN and CDR2 is SYDVKM. CDR3 length: 14 residues.

This clonotype was counted ten times or more. V and J are TRBV5-1 and TRBJ2-1, with 8 bases matching TRBD1. There are 15 residues in the CDR3. The germline CDR1 and CDR2 sequences are SGHRS and YFSETQ. The V segment lost 0 bases and the J segment 6 bases; nucleotides outside the gene matches: 5. CDR3 in amino acids: CASSLEYRGFNEQFF. CDR3 in DNA: TGCGCCAGCAGCTTGGAGTACAGGGGGTTCAATGAGCAGTTCTTC.